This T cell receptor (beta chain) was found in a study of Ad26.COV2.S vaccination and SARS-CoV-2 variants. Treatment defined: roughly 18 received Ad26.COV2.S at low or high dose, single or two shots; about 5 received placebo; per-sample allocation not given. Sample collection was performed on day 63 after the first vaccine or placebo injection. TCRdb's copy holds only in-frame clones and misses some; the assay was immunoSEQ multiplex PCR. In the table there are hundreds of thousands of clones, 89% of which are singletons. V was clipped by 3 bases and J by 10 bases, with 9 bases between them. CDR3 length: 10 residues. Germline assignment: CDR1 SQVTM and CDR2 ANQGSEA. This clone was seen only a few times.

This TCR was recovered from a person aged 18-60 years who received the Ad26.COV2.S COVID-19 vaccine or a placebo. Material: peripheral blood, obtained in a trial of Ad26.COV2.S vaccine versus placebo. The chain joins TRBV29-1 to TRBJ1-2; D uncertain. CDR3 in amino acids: CSVDWEPYTF. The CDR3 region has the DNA TGCAGCGTTGATTGGGAACCCTACACCTTC.